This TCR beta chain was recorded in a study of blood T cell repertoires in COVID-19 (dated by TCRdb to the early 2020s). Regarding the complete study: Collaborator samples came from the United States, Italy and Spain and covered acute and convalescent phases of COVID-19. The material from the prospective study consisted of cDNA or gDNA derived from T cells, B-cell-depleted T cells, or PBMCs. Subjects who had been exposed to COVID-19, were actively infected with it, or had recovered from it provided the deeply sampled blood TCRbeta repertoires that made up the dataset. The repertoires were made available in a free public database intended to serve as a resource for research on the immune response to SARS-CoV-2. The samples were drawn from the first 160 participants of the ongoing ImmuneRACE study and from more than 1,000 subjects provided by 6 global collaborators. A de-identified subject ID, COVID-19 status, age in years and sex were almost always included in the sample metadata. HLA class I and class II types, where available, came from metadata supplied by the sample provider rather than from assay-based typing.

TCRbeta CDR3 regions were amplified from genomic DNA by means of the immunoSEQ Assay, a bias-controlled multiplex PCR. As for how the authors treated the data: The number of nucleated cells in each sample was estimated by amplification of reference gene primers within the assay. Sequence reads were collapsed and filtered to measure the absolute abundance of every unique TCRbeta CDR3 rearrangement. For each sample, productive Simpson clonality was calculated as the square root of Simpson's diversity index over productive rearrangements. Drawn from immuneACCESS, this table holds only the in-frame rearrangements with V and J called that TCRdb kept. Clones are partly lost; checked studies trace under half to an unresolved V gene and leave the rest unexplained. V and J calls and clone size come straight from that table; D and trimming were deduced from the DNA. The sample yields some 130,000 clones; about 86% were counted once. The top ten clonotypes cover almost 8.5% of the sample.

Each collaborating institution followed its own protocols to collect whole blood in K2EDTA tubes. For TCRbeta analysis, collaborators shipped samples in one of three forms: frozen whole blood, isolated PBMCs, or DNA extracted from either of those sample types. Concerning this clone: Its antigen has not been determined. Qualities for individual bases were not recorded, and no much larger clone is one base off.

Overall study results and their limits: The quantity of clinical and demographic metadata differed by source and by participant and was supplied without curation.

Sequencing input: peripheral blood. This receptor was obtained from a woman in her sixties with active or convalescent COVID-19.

The CDR3 is CASSQDLSFNTGELFF. The sequence in DNA is TGCGCCAGCAGCCAAGATCTAAGCTTTAACACCGGGGAGCTGTTTTTT. In this chain, TRBV4-3 is recombined with TRBJ2-2; the D gene remains uncertain. From the cysteine through the phenylalanine, the CDR3 covers 16 amino acids. Only the CDR3 part of the read is kept: 48 bases, read in frame from the first base. Trimming removed 0 bases from V and 2 bases from J, leaving 10 bases between the germline ends. The germline V gene sets CDR1 to LGHNA and CDR2 to YSLEER.